The 6 T cell receptor beta chains presented below share a single source sample, sequenced in a study of blood T cell repertoires in COVID-19. The table came from immunoSEQ multiplex PCR; TCRdb's copy has only in-frame clones and leaves some out. This sample has about 58,000 clones, with 60% to 85% found just once. Material for sequencing was peripheral blood. These receptor sequences come from a human donor in a cohort sampled during active COVID-19.

The rearrangement joins TRBV7-8 to TRBJ1-3; D ambiguous. The V gene lost 1 base and the J gene lost 2 bases, with 12 bases spanning the gap. The CDR3 is 16 amino acids. Per the germline V gene, CDR1 is SGHVS and CDR2 is FQNEAQ. In DNA form, the CDR3 reads TGTGCCAGCAGCTTAGGGGCGGGGTTGCCTGGAAACACCATATATTTT. This codes for CASSLGAGLPGNTIYF.

The V call is TRBV6-5, the J call TRBJ2-7; 8 bases are shared with TRBD2. Trimming at V came to 4 bases and at J to 7 bases, leaving 15 bases not matched to a gene. This CDR3 spans 16 amino acids. Germline V gives CDR1 MNHEY, CDR2 SVGAGI. The CDR3 protein is CASSSQERENIWEQYF. DNA of the CDR3: TGTGCCAGCAGTTCTCAGGAGCGGGAGAATATCTGGGAGCAGTACTTC.

The V call is TRBV4-1, the J call TRBJ1-2, with 7 nucleotides matching TRBD1. J gave up 4 bases and V 2 bases, and 25 bases lay outside the gene matches. CDR3 length: 21 amino acids. CDR1 is MGHRA, CDR2 YSYEKL, per germline. CDR3 DNA sequence: TGCGCCAGCAGCCAACCTTCCTATTCTACCTCCGACAGGGAACGATTCTATGGCTACACCTTC. This translates into CASSQPSYSTSDRERFYGYTF.

The genes are TRBV5-1 and TRBJ1-5, with D possibly being TRBD1 (5 bases). The CDR3 runs 15 residues. V was pared by 1 base and J by 4 bases, with 12 bases between. Per the germline V gene, CDR1 is SGHRS and CDR2 is YFSETQ. Here the CDR3 DNA reads TGCGCCAGCAGCTTGTACCCAGGGCCAAATCAGCCCCAGCATTTT. Encoded protein: CASSLYPGPNQPQHF.

The chain combines TRBV24-1 with TRBJ2-7, with 8 bases fitting TRBD1. Unmatched junction bases numbered 9, after V lost 9 bases and J lost 6 bases. Germline CDR1 and CDR2: KGHDR and SFDVKD. There are 13 residues in the CDR3. The CDR3 bases are TGTGCCACCGCCCCGACAGGGGCCCGCGAGCAGTACTTC. Translated, it gives CATAPTGAREQYF.

The V call is TRBV28, the J call TRBJ1-1, with 7 positions matching TRBD1. Germline V gene sequence: CDR1 MDHEN, CDR2 SYDVKM. V shed 5 bases and J 1 base; nucleotides not matched to a gene: 7. This CDR3 has 15 amino acids. The CDR3 spells CASSPRQGWNTEAFF. The CDR3 DNA reads as TGTGCCAGCAGTCCCCGACAGGGATGGAACACTGAAGCTTTCTTT.